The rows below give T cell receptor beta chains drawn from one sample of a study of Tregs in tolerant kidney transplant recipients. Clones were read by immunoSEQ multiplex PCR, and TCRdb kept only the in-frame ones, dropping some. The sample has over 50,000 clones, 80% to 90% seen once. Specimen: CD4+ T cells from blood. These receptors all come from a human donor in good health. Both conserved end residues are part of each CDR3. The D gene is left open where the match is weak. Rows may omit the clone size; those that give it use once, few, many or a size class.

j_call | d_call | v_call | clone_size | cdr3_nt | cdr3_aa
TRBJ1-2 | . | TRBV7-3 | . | TGTGCCAGCAGCTTAGGGGCAACCATATTTGGTGGCTACACCTTC | CASSLGATIFGGYTF
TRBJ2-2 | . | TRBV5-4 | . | TGTGCCAGCAGCCCACGACTAGTCTCGAACACCGGGGAGCTGTTTTTT | CASSPRLVSNTGELFF
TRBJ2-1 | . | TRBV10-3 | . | TGTGCCATCAGTGTGGGGGGAAACAATGAGCAGTTCTTC | CAISVGGNNEQFF
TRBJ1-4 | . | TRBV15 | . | TGTGCCACCAGCAGAGTCGAACCTCTAGGCGGTGAAAAACTGTTTTTT | CATSRVEPLGGEKLFF
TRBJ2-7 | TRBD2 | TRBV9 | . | TGTGCCAGCAGCCCGGGGAGGGGTGGCTACGAGCAGTACTTC | CASSPGRGGYEQYF
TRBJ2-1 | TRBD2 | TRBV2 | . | TGTGCCAGCAGTGAAGCTACGGGAGGTTTCTACAATGAGCAGCTCTTC | CASSEATGGFYNEQLF
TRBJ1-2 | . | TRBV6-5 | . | TGTGCCAGCAGTCGGACCGGAAACTATGGCTACACCTTC | CASSRTGNYGYTF
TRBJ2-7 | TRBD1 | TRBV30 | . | TGTGCCTGGAGCTACAAAACCGGGACAGGGAGTAGTGAGCAGTACTTC | CAWSYKTGTGSSEQYF
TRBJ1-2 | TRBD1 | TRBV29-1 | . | TGCAGCGTCCCTCCGGCGACAGGGCTTCCCTATGGCTACACCTTC | CSVPPATGLPYGYTF
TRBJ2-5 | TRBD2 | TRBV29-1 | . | TGCAGCGTTGAGGTGACTAGCGGGGCCCAAGAGACCCAGTACTTC | CSVEVTSGAQETQYF
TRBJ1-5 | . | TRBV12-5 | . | TGTGCTAGTGGTTCTCTTCAGCCCCAGCATTTT | CASGSLQPQHF
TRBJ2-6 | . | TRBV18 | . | TGTGCCAGCTCACCACCAAGAGGGGGGGGGCCCGGGGCCAACGTCCTGACTTTC | CASSPPRGGGPGANVLTF
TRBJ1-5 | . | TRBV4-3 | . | TGCGCCAGCAGCCAAGACGGCTATAGCAATCAGCCCCAGCATTTT | CASSQDGYSNQPQHF
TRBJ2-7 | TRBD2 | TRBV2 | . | TGTGCCAGCAGAGCGGGAGTTTCGGACGAGCAGTACTTC | CASRAGVSDEQYF
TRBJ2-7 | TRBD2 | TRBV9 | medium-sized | TGTGCCAGCAGTCGCGGGGGGAGCTACGAGCAGTACTTC | CASSRGGSYEQYF
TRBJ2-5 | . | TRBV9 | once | TGTGCCAGCAGCGTAACGGGGGTCACGGTGGAGACCCAGTACTTC | CASSVTGVTVETQYF
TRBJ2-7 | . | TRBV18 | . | TGTGCCAGCTCAGGAAAAAGGGACATCACCTACGAGCAGTACTTC | CASSGKRDITYEQYF
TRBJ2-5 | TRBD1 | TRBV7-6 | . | TGTGCCAGCAGCTTTGGACAGGGTATGGAGACCCAGTACTTC | CASSFGQGMETQYF
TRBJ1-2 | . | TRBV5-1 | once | TGCGCCAGCAGCTCCGCTGCAGCTAACTATGGCTACACCTTC | CASSSAAANYGYTF
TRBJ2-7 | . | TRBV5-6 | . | TGTGCCAGCAGCTTCAGGGCCGTTATCTACGAGCAGTACTTC | CASSFRAVIYEQYF
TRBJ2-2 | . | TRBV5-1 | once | TGCGCCAGCAGCTTGCAAACCGCGACCGGGGAGCTGTTTTTT | CASSLQTATGELFF
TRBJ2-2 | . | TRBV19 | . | TGTGCCAGTAGAACGGGGACAGGGCTAGCGGGGCAGAACACCGGGGAGCTGTTTTTT | CASRTGTGLAGQNTGELFF
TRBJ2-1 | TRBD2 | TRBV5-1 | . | TGCGCCAGCGAAACCGGGACTAGCGGGGGGACAAGCTCCTACAATGAGCAGTTCTTC | CASETGTSGGTSSYNEQFF
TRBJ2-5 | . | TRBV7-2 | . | TGTGCCAGCAGCTTAGGGGGGAGTAGGGAGACCCAGTACTTC | CASSLGGSRETQYF
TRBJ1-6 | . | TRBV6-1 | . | TGTGCCAGCAGTGAATGGGACTCCTATAATTCACCCCTCCACTTT | CASSEWDSYNSPLHF
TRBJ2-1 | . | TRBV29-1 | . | TGCAGCGTGCAGGGGAGTTCATTCTACAATGAGCAGTTCTTC | CSVQGSSFYNEQFF
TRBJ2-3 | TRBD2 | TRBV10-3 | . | TGTGCCATCAGTCCAGCGGGGAGCACAGATACGCAGTATTTT | CAISPAGSTDTQYF
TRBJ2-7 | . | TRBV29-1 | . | TGCAGCGTTGAAAACAAGAGCTCCTACGAGCAGTACTTC | CSVENKSSYEQYF
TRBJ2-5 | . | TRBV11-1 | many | TGTGCCAGCAGCTCCGGGACGGAATACCAAGAGACCCAGTACTTC | CASSSGTEYQETQYF
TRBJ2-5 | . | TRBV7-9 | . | TGTGCCAGCAGCTCGGGGGTCGGATCAGAGACCCAGTACTTC | CASSSGVGSETQYF
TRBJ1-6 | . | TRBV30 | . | TGTGCCTGGAGAGGGAATCAGATAGCCAATTCACCCCTCCACTTT | CAWRGNQIANSPLHF
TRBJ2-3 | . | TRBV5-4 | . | TGTGCCAGCAGCTTGAACCCGAAAAGCACAGATACGCAGTATTTT | CASSLNPKSTDTQYF
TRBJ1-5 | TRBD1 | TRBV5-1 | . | TGCGCCAGCAGCCTGGGACAGGACAATCAGCCCCAGCATTTT | CASSLGQDNQPQHF
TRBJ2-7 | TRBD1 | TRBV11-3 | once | TGTGCCAGCAGCTTGGGACAGGGTGGCGAGCAGTACTTC | CASSLGQGGEQYF
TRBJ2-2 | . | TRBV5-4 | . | TGTGCCAGCAGCTTAAGCCGGGCGAACACCGGGGAGCTGTTTTTT | CASSLSRANTGELFF